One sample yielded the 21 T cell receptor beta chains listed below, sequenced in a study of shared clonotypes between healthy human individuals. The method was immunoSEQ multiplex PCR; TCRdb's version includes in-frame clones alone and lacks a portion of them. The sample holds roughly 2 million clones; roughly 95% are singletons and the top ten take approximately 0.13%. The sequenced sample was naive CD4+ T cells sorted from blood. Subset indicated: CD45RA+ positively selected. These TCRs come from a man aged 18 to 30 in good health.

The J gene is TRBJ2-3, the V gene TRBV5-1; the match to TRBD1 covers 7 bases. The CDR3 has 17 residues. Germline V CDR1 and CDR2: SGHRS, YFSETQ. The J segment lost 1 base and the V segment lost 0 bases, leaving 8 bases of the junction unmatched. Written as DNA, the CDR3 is TGCGCCAGCAGCTTGGCCAATTATGGGACAGGCACAGATACGCAGTATTTT. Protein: CASSLANYGTGTDTQYF.

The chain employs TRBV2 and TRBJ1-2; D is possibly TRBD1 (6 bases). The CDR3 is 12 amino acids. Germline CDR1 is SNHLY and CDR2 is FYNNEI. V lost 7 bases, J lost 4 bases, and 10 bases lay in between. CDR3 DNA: TGTGCCAGCAAGGGGGAAGGCTATGGCTACACCTTC. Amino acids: CASKGEGYGYTF.

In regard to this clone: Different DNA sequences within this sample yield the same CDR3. CDR3 DNA: TGTGCCAGCAGGGAGGCTTCCTACGAGCAGTACTTC. As protein: CASREASYEQYF. This chain links TRBV2 with TRBJ2-7; D is possibly TRBD2 (5 bases). Germline V gene data show CDR1 as SNHLY and CDR2 as FYNNEI. Trimming shortened V by 6 bases and J by 1 base, and 7 bases separated the two germline ends. CDR3 length equals 12 residues.

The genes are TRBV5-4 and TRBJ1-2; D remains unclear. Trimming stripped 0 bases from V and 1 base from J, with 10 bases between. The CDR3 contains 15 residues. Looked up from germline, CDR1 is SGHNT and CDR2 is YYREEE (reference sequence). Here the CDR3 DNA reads TGTGCCAGCAGCTTGGGGGGTCCGCATAACTATGGCTACACCTTC. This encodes CASSLGGPHNYGYTF.

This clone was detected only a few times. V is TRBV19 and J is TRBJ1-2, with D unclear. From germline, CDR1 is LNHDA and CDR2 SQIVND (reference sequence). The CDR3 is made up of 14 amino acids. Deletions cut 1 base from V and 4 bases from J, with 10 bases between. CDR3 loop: CASSIGADLYGYTF. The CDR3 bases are TGTGCCAGTAGTATAGGAGCAGACCTCTATGGCTACACCTTC.

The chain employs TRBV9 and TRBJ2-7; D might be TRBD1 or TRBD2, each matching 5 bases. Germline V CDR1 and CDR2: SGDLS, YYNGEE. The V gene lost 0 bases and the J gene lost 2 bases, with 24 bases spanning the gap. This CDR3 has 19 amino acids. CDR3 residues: CASSVVQGVDGHSTYEQYF. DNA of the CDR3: TGTGCCAGCAGCGTAGTTCAGGGAGTCGATGGCCATTCGACCTACGAGCAGTACTTC.

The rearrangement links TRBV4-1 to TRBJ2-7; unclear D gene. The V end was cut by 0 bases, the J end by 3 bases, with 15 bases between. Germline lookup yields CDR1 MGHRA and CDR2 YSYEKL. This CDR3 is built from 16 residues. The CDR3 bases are TGCGCCAGCAGCCAAGAGTTTTCTCCAGGAGTCTACGAGCAGTACTTC. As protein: CASSQEFSPGVYEQYF.

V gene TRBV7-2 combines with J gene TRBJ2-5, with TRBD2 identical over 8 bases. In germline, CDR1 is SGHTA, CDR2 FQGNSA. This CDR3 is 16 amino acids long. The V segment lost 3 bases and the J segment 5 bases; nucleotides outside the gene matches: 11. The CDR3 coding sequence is TGTGCCAGCAGCTTCTCGGGACTAGAGCTTATGGAGACCCAGTACTTC. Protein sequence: CASSFSGLELMETQYF.

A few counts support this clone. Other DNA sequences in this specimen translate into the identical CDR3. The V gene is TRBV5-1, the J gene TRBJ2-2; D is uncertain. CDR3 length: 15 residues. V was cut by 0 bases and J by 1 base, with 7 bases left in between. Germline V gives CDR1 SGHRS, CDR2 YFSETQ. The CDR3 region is CASSLGTKNTGELFF. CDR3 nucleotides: TGCGCCAGCAGCTTGGGAACAAAGAACACCGGGGAGCTGTTTTTT.

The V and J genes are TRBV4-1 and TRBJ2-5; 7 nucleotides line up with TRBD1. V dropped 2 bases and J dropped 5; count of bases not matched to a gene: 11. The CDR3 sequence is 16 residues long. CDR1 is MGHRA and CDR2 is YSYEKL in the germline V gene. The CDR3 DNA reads TGCGCCAGCAGCCAATACCAGGACAGGTTTGGGGAGACCCAGTACTTC. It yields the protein CASSQYQDRFGETQYF.

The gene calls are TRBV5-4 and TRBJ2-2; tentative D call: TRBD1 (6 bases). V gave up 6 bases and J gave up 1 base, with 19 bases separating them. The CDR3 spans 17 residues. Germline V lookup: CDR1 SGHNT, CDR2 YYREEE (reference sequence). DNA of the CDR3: TGTGCCAGCACCCTTGGGCCAGACAGGCTGAACACCGGGGAGCTGTTTTTT. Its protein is CASTLGPDRLNTGELFF.

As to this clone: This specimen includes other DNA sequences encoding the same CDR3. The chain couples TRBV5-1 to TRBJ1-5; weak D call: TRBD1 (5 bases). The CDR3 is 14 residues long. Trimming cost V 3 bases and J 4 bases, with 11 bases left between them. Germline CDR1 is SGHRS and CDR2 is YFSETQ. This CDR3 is CASSSGTANQPQHF. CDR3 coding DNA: TGCGCCAGCAGCTCCGGGACCGCAAATCAGCCCCAGCATTTT.

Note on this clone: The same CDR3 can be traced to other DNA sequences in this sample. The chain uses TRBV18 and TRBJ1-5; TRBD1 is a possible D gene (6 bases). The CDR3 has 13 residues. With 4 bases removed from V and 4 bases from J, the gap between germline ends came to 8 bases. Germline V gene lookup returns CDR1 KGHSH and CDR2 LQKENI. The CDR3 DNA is TGTGCCAGCTCACGCGACAGGAATCAGCCCCAGCATTTT. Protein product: CASSRDRNQPQHF.

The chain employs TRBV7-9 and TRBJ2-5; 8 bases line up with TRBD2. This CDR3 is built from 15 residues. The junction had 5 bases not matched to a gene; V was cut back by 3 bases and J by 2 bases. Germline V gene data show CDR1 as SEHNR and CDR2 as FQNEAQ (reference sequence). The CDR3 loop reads CASSFSGVNQETQYF. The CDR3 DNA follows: TGTGCCAGCAGCTTTAGCGGGGTGAATCAAGAGACCCAGTACTTC.

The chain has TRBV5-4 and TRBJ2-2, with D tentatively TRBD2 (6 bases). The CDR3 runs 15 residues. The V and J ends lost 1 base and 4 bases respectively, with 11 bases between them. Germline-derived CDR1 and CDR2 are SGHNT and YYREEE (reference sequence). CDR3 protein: CASSLPGDGTGELFF. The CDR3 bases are TGTGCCAGCAGCTTGCCGGGAGACGGCACCGGGGAGCTGTTTTTT.

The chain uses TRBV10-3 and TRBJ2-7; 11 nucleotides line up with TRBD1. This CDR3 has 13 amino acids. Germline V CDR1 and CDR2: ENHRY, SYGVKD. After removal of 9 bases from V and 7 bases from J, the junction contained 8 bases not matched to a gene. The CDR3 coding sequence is TGTGCCATAGGGTGGGACAGGGGGAGAGAGCAGTACTTC. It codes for CAIGWDRGREQYF.

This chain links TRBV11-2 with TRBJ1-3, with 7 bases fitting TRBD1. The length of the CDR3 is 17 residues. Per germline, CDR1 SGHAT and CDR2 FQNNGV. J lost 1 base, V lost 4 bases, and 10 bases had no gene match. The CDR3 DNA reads TGTGCCAGCAGCTCTCAGACAGGGCCAGCTTCTGGAAACACCATATATTTT. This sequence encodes CASSSQTGPASGNTIYF.

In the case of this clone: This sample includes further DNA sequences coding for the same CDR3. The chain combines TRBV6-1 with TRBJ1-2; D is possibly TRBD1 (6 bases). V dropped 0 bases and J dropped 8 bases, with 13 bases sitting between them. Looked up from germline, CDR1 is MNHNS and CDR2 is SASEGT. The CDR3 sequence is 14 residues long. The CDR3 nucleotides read TGTGCCAGCAGTGAAGCTGGTAGGGGGTACGGCTACACCTTC. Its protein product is CASSEAGRGYGYTF.

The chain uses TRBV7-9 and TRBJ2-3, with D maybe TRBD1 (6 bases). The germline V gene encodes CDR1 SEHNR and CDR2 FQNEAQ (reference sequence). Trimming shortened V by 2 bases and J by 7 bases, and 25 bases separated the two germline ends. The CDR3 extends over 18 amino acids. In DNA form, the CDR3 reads TGTGCCAGCAGCTTAAACCGGGAACAGGGAACAGTGGCTTATACGCAGTATTTT. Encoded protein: CASSLNREQGTVAYTQYF.

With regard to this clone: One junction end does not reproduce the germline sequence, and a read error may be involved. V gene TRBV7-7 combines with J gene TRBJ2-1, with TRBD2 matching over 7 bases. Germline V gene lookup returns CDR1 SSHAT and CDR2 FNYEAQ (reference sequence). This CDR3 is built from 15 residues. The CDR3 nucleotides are TGTGCTAGCAGCCCGGGGACTACCCTCTACAATGAGCAGTTCTTC. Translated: CASSPGTTLYNEQFF.

The CDR3 spells CAWTTGTGRGGYTF. The CDR3 bases are TGTGCCTGGACCACCGGGACAGGGCGCGGTGGCTACACCTTC. The rearrangement uses TRBV30 and TRBJ1-2; 9 nucleotides align to TRBD1. CDR1 is GTSNPN, CDR2 SVGIG, per germline (reference sequence). The CDR3 sequence is 14 residues long. After removal of 4 bases from V and 7 bases from J, the junction contained 10 bases not matched to a gene.